Below are 16 T cell receptor beta chains sequenced from a single sample in a study of blood T cells in healthy people across ages. Through a sample-barcoded 5' primer and a J-beta primer mix, a second PCR was run for roughly 6 to 11 cycles. TCRdb re-called the 5' RACE reads through MiXCR, storing one row per CDR3 protein. The top ten clones hold over 5.5% of a sample with around 1.5 million distinct CDR3 sequences, around 59% of them seen once. The material sequenced was blood. The receptor set was obtained from a man younger than 35 in good health.

This chain joins TRBV27 and TRBJ2-4; a weak D match, TRBD1 (6 bases). From germline, CDR1 is MNHEY and CDR2 SMNVEV (reference sequence). Between the trimmed V and J ends, which lost 4 bases and 1 base, there was a span of 14 bases. There are 16 residues in the CDR3. The CDR3 DNA is TGTGCCAGCAGTTCTCGATTGCAGGGGGCCAAAAACATTCAGTACTTC. Translating it yields CASSSRLQGAKNIQYF.

V usage is TRBV5-6 and J usage is TRBJ1-6; 7 bases line up with TRBD1. From germline, CDR1 is SGHDT and CDR2 YYEEEE. V lost 0 bases to trimming and J lost 8 bases; unmatched junction nucleotides: 5. The CDR3 sequence is 15 residues long. DNA for the CDR3: TGTGCCAGCAGCTTGGACGACAGGGATGATTCACCCCTCCACTTT. It translates to CASSLDDRDDSPLHF.

The CDR3 here is CASSQEVPQGYSNQPQHF. The CDR3 DNA follows: TGTGCCAGCAGCCAAGAGGTGCCACAGGGCTATAGCAATCAGCCCCAGCATTTT. This chain joins TRBV4-2 and TRBJ1-5; a possible D gene is TRBD1 (6 bases). Trimming removed 0 bases at V and 0 bases at J, with 15 bases between. Germline V gene lookup returns CDR1 LGHNA and CDR2 YNFKEQ. This CDR3 spans 18 amino acids.

This chain joins TRBV20-1 and TRBJ2-7, with 7 bases identical to TRBD2. Germline V gives CDR1 DFQATT, CDR2 SNEGSKA (reference sequence). CDR3 length: 13 residues. Unmatched junction bases numbered 8, after V lost 6 bases and J lost 3 bases. CDR3 protein: CSAGGSRNYEQYF. The CDR3 region has the DNA TGCAGTGCGGGGGGGAGCAGAAACTACGAGCAGTACTTC.

The chain employs TRBV12-3 or TRBV12-4 and TRBJ2-2, with 8 positions matching TRBD1. This CDR3 is built from 12 residues. The V and J ends lost 9 bases and 7 bases, in that order; junction bases with no gene match: 4. The CDR3 region is CASQGADGELFF. In DNA form, the CDR3 reads TGTGCCAGTCAGGGGGCGGACGGGGAGCTGTTTTTT.

This clonotype has a handful of counts. Given a much more abundant clone one base away, this may be a read error. DNA of the CDR3: TGTGCCAGCAGTGAGGCAGCGGGGGAACACAATGAGCAGTTCTTC. The encoded protein is CASSEAAGEHNEQFF. The chain recombines TRBV6-4 with TRBJ2-1; 8 bases match TRBD2. Germline CDR1 and CDR2: MRHNA and SNTAGT. This CDR3 comprises 15 residues. The ends lost 3 bases at V and 5 bases at J; junction bases unmatched: 6.

Of note for this clonotype: A single base separates this from a much larger clone, so it may be a read error. CDR3 region: CSVEPASDEQFF. CDR3 DNA: TGCAGCGTGGAACCCGCTAGCGACGAGCAGTTCTTC. The rearrangement joins TRBV29-1 to TRBJ2-1; perhaps TRBD2 as D (6 bases). The CDR3 runs 12 residues. Trimming pared 6 bases from V and 10 bases from J, leaving 16 bases between. From germline, CDR1 is SQVTM and CDR2 ANQGSEA.

This clonotype was counted a few times. The chain combines TRBV6-5 with TRBJ2-5; tentatively, D is TRBD2 (6 bases). This CDR3 is built from 16 residues. Germline CDR1 and CDR2: MNHEY and SVGAGI. V was clipped by 1 base and J by 3 bases, with 15 bases between them. The CDR3 region has the DNA TGTGCCAGCAGTTACTGGGAAGGGACTGTAAAAGAGACCCAGTACTTC. Translated, it gives CASSYWEGTVKETQYF.

This clonotype was counted only a few times. This chain uses TRBV4-2 with TRBJ1-2; 8 nucleotides agree with TRBD1. The length of the CDR3 is 14 residues. Germline V gives CDR1 LGHNA, CDR2 YNFKEQ. Unmatched junction bases numbered 6, after V lost 8 bases and J lost 1 base. The CDR3 coding sequence is TGTGCCAGCGGACGGACAGGGAGTAACTATGGCTACACCTTC. It codes for CASGRTGSNYGYTF.

The chain combines TRBV20-1 with TRBJ2-1, with no clear D. The better agreement between TRBJ2-7 and the DNA end casts doubt on the J call. From germline, CDR1 is DFQATT and CDR2 SNEGSKA (reference sequence). CDR3 size: 14 residues. Here the CDR3 DNA reads TGCAGTGCTAGAGATTTCGGCAGATCCTACGAGCAGTACTTC. It is translated as CSARDFGRSYEQYF.

V gene TRBV29-1 combines with J gene TRBJ2-1; maybe TRBD1 (5 bases). This CDR3 comprises 17 residues. Germline V lookup: CDR1 SQVTM, CDR2 ANQGSEA. V dropped 4 bases and J dropped 8 bases, with 27 bases sitting between them. The CDR3, as DNA: TGCAGCGTTGTATCCGATCGGCGGACACCAAGCTCCTATGAGCAGTTCTTC. Translation: CSVVSDRRTPSSYEQFF.

A few counts support this clonotype. The chain carries TRBV29-1 and TRBJ2-5; D possibly corresponds to TRBD1 (6 bases). The V and J ends lost 6 bases and 5 bases respectively, with 22 bases between them. The CDR3 sequence is 15 residues long. Germline V gene data show CDR1 as SQVTM and CDR2 as ANQGSEA. CDR3 DNA: TGCAGCGTCTATGGAGTCAGGGGAGTCAGGGAGACCCAGTACTTC. As protein: CSVYGVRGVRETQYF.

The chain has TRBV12-3 or TRBV12-4 and TRBJ1-1; no clear D. CDR3 length equals 13 residues. V gave up 6 bases and J gave up 6 bases, with 14 bases separating them. The CDR3 region has the DNA TGTGCCAGCAGGGGGTTGGGGAGACCTGAAGCTTTCTTT. Translating it yields CASRGLGRPEAFF.

V gene TRBV2 combines with J gene TRBJ1-5, with D unresolved. CDR3 length equals 12 residues. V was pared by 6 bases and J by 6 bases, with 9 bases between. Germline lookup yields CDR1 SNHLY and CDR2 FYNNEI. CDR3 coding DNA: TGTGCCAGCAGGCCCGCAGGTCAGCCCCAGCATTTT. Translation: CASRPAGQPQHF. Full variable domain (outside the CDR3, taken from reference TRBV2 and TRBJ1-5): EPEVTQTPSHQVTQMGQEVILRCVPISNHLYFYWYRQILGQKVEFLVSFYNNEISEKSEIFDDQFSVERPDGSNFTLKIRSTKLEDSAMYFCASRPAGQPQHFGDGTRLSIL.

This clonotype came up a few times. The chain employs TRBV5-6 and TRBJ1-1; unclear D gene. This CDR3 has 11 residues. V shed 4 bases and J shed 7 bases, with 8 bases lying between them. Germline assignment: CDR1 SGHDT and CDR2 YYEEEE. CDR3 loop: CASSVRNEAFF. DNA of the CDR3: TGTGCCAGCAGCGTGCGAAATGAAGCTTTCTTT.

DNA for the CDR3: TGTGCCAGCAGCTACCGGACTAGCGCAAACTATGAGCAGTTCTTC. Translated, it gives CASSYRTSANYEQFF. V and J are TRBV5-4 and TRBJ2-1, with 9 positions matching TRBD2. The CDR3 runs 15 residues. Germline trimming cut 3 bases from V and 8 bases from J; bases unmatched to any gene: 9. Germline values: CDR1 SGHNT, CDR2 YYREEE (reference sequence).